A single sample gave rise to the 14 T cell receptor beta chains below, sequenced in a study of blood T cells in healthy people across ages (dated by TCRdb to the mid-2010s). The protocol used for the library was 5' RACE. Instrument on record: Illumina HiSeq 2500. The second PCR ran for about 6 to 12 cycles and used a J-beta primer mix along with a sample-barcoded 5' primer. TCRdb applied fastp at Q25 and MiXCR to the public reads, then kept only in-frame beta chains. Entries that share a CDR3 protein sequence are merged under the most common genes and DNA. Here the sample has 580,000 or so distinct CDR3 sequences; around half occur a single time. Roughly 24% of the sample lies in the top ten. The sample comprised blood. The receptors come from a man aged 80 or over in good health.

The gene calls are TRBV2 and TRBJ2-1; no reliable D call. Trimming removed 6 bases at V and 4 bases at J, with 10 bases between. Germline values: CDR1 SNHLY, CDR2 FYNNEI. The CDR3 is 13 amino acids. CDR3 loop: CASRTDEYNEQFF. For the CDR3, the DNA is TGTGCCAGCAGGACGGACGAGTACAATGAGCAGTTCTTC.

J is TRBJ2-3 and V is TRBV3-1, with 10 bases matching TRBD1. Trimming cost V 3 bases and J 5 bases; bases outside gene matches: 2. Germline V gene lookup returns CDR1 LGHDT and CDR2 YNNKEL (reference sequence). This CDR3 region has 14 residues. The chain's CDR3 is CASSHGQGGDTQYF. CDR3 nucleotides: TGTGCCAGCAGCCACGGACAGGGGGGAGATACGCAGTATTTT.

This clonotype was counted at least ten times. The chain combines TRBV6-5 with TRBJ2-1, with 10 bases fitting TRBD1. J lost 0 bases, V lost 6 bases, and 11 bases had no gene match. The CDR3 has 18 residues. Looked up from germline, CDR1 is MNHEY and CDR2 is SVGAGI. For the CDR3, the DNA is TGTGCCAGCAGCACCGACAGGGGGCTCGGGAGCTCCTACAATGAGCAGTTCTTC. It yields the protein CASSTDRGLGSSYNEQFF.

This clonotype was observed a handful of times. The gene calls are TRBV11-1 and TRBJ2-5; D unresolved. This CDR3 is built from 12 residues. V was cut by 5 bases and J by 3 bases, with 7 bases left in between. Germline V gives CDR1 SGHAT, CDR2 FQDESV (reference sequence). The CDR3 spells CASSGVEETQYF. The CDR3 DNA follows: TGTGCCAGCAGCGGGGTAGAAGAGACCCAGTACTTC.

This clonotype was found a few times. The CDR3 DNA is TGCAGCGTTGAAGATTCCCGGACACCTAACTATGGCTACACCTTC. Translating gives CSVEDSRTPNYGYTF. The chain links TRBV29-1 to TRBJ1-2, with a possible D match to TRBD1 (5 bases). The V and J ends lost 0 bases and 0 bases respectively, with 11 bases between them. Germline V CDR1 and CDR2: SQVTM, ANQGSEA. The CDR3 has 15 amino acids.

The chain has TRBV7-2 and TRBJ2-7; D is uncertain. V lost 1 base, J lost 4 bases, and 8 bases lay in between. The germline gives CDR1 SGHTA, CDR2 FQGNSA. The CDR3 is made up of 13 amino acids. The CDR3 DNA is TGTGCCAGCAGCTTAGGGCCGATATACGAGCAGTACTTC. Its translation: CASSLGPIYEQYF.

The chain couples TRBV5-1 to TRBJ1-1, with D tentatively TRBD1 (5 bases). The CDR3 covers 16 residues. V was cut by 6 bases and J by 1 base, with 19 bases left in between. Germline assignment: CDR1 SGHRS and CDR2 YFSETQ. The CDR3 nucleotides are TGCGCCAGCAAAGTACCAGGGTCCCAGGGGAACACTGAAGCTTTCTTT. It translates to CASKVPGSQGNTEAFF.

This chain uses TRBV3-1 with TRBJ2-5, with D uncertain. Trimming took off 3 bases at V and 11 bases at J, with 19 bases between the two ends. Germline CDR1 is LGHDT and CDR2 is YNNKEL (reference sequence). CDR3 length: 14 residues. CDR3: CASSHWTASNQQYF. The CDR3 coding sequence is TGTGCCAGCAGCCACTGGACCGCGTCTAATCAGCAGTACTTC.

The table lists this clonotype with many counts. The gene calls are TRBV6-6 and TRBJ2-1; 9 positions agree with TRBD2. This CDR3 comprises 16 residues. Germline V gene sequence: CDR1 MNHNY, CDR2 SVGAGI (reference sequence). The V segment lost 6 bases and the J segment 8 bases; nucleotides outside the gene matches: 14. DNA for the CDR3: TGTGCCAGCAGCCCCTTTATTGGCGGGGGGGCCTATGAGCAGTTCTTC. This codes for CASSPFIGGGAYEQFF.

The chain links TRBV24-1 to TRBJ2-3; 7 bases align to TRBD2. The CDR3 has 16 residues. Germline values: CDR1 KGHDR, CDR2 SFDVKD. V shed 4 bases, J shed 0 bases, and the junction held 6 bases outside the gene matches. The CDR3 DNA reads TGTGCCACCAGTGACCCAAGAGCGGGGAGCACAGATACGCAGTATTTT. It specifies CATSDPRAGSTDTQYF.

J is TRBJ1-2 and V is TRBV7-2; D ambiguous. The V gene's germline CDR1 is SGHTA and CDR2 FQGNSA. With 5 bases removed from V and 3 bases from J, the gap between germline ends came to 19 bases. The CDR3 extends over 16 amino acids. In DNA form, the CDR3 reads TGTGCCAGCAGCCTTTCCCCCCGCGGTATTGACTATGGCTACACCTTC. Residues: CASSLSPRGIDYGYTF.

The CDR3 sequence: CASSPGLAGTNEQFF. The CDR3 DNA follows: TGTGCCAGCAGCCCCGGACTAGCGGGAACCAATGAGCAGTTCTTC. This rearrangement joins TRBV4-2 to TRBJ2-1, with 12 bases identical to TRBD2. Germline CDR1 is LGHNA and CDR2 is YNFKEQ. CDR3 length: 15 residues. With 4 bases clipped from V and 6 bases from J, the junction kept 4 bases outside the gene matches.

The chain recombines TRBV5-1 with TRBJ2-5, with a tentative D call TRBD1 (6 bases). Germline CDR1 is SGHRS and CDR2 is YFSETQ. V dropped 0 bases and J dropped 2 bases, with 14 bases sitting between them. The CDR3 has 16 amino acids. CDR3 bases: TGCGCCAGCAGCTTGGTGTACAGGGAATCTCAAGAGACCCAGTACTTC. This codes for CASSLVYRESQETQYF.

This clonotype was picked up a small number of times. The chain employs TRBV20-1 and TRBJ2-3; D uncertain. CDR1 and CDR2 (germline): DFQATT, SNEGSKA (reference sequence). The CDR3 has 12 residues. Trimming took 5 bases from V and 8 from J, leaving 14 bases between them. DNA of the CDR3: TGCAGTGCTTCCCACAACTGGGGTACGCAGTATTTT. The encoded protein is CSASHNWGTQYF.